These 11 T cell receptor beta chains came from one sample sequenced in a study of blood T cell repertoires in COVID-19. Some clones are missing from TCRdb's copy, which holds only in-frame ones; the method was immunoSEQ multiplex PCR. Found here are around 140,000 clones, 80% to 90% of them singletons; the top ten hold about 10%. Material for sequencing was peripheral blood. Receptors originate from a man between 60 and 75 years old with active or convalescent COVID-19.

This clone was seen once. The J gene is TRBJ1-1, the V gene TRBV19, with TRBD1 as a possible D gene (5 bases). The CDR3 length is 14 residues. Deletions cut 5 bases from V and 5 bases from J, with 15 bases between. Germline assignment: CDR1 LNHDA and CDR2 SQIVND (reference sequence). The CDR3 region is CASSPWGRGTEAFF. The DNA for the CDR3 is TGTGCCAGTAGTCCGTGGGGCAGAGGTACTGAAGCTTTCTTT.

The chain joins TRBV30 to TRBJ1-3; 8 positions match TRBD1. From germline, CDR1 is GTSNPN and CDR2 SVGIG (reference sequence). CDR3 length: 15 residues. V was pared by 5 bases and J by 0 bases, with 6 bases of the junction left unmatched. Here the CDR3 DNA reads TGTGCCTGGTCCAGGACAGGGCTCTCTGGAAACACCATATATTTT. Translation gives CAWSRTGLSGNTIYF.

This chain uses TRBV27 with TRBJ1-2, with 7 bases matching TRBD1. The CDR3 contains 13 residues. Germline CDR1 MNHEY, CDR2 SMNVEV (reference sequence). Unmatched junction bases numbered 9, after V lost 7 bases and J lost 7 bases. The CDR3 DNA sequence: TGTGCCAGCACCACGACAGGGCAAGGTGGCTACACCTTC. Translated, it gives CASTTTGQGGYTF.

The chain has TRBV19 and TRBJ2-1; 8 bases agree with TRBD2. The CDR3 is made up of 18 amino acids. V was clipped by 6 bases and J by 7 bases; unmatched bases: 20. Looked up from germline, CDR1 is LNHDA and CDR2 is SQIVND (reference sequence). The CDR3 reads CASSKIRGSGGSKNEQFF. In DNA, the CDR3 is TGTGCCAGTAGCAAAATCCGGGGGAGCGGGGGATCCAAAAATGAGCAGTTCTTC.

CDR3 region: CASSRRDRGSGELFF. The CDR3 nucleotides read TGTGCCAGCAGTCGACGGGACAGGGGGTCCGGGGAGCTGTTTTTT. This chain links TRBV6-5 with TRBJ2-2; 11 bases line up with TRBD1. This CDR3 is 15 amino acids long. Losses at the gene ends were 5 bases for V and 6 bases for J; bases not matched to a gene: 5. The germline V gene has CDR1 MNHEY and CDR2 SVGAGI.

V gene TRBV27 combines with J gene TRBJ2-2, with TRBD2 matching over 8 bases. V was clipped by 6 bases and J by 2 bases; unmatched bases: 14. The length of the CDR3 is 18 residues. Germline V gives CDR1 MNHEY, CDR2 SMNVEV (reference sequence). CDR3 in amino acids: CASSPTVIAGYNTGELFF. DNA for the CDR3: TGTGCCAGCAGCCCGACGGTAATAGCGGGGTACAACACCGGGGAGCTGTTTTTT.

The rearrangement uses TRBV9 and TRBJ1-6; D perhaps matches TRBD1 (5 bases). Trimming pared 3 bases from V and 11 bases from J, leaving 12 bases between. This CDR3 comprises 13 residues. Per the germline V gene, CDR1 is SGDLS and CDR2 is YYNGEE. CDR3 sequence: CASSDGGFTPLHF. The CDR3 nucleotides are TGTGCCAGCAGCGACGGGGGGTTTACACCCCTCCACTTT.

In its sample, this clone was seen once. This sequence joins TRBV6-5 and TRBJ1-5; D might be TRBD1 (6 bases). V shed 6 bases and J shed 9 bases, with 18 bases lying between them. Per the germline V gene, CDR1 is MNHEY and CDR2 is SVGAGI. The CDR3 consists of 14 residues. CDR3 sequence: CASSSQGYMGPQHF. The CDR3 region has the DNA TGTGCCAGCAGCTCACAGGGTTACATGGGGCCCCAGCATTTT.

The J gene is TRBJ1-2, the V gene TRBV7-9; the match to TRBD1 covers 9 bases. With V trimmed by 3 bases and J by 6 bases, 8 bases remained unmatched. The CDR3 loop spans 15 amino acids. Germline V gene lookup returns CDR1 SEHNR and CDR2 FQNEAQ (reference sequence). For the CDR3, the DNA is TGTGCCAGCAGCTTGCGGACAGGGGCCTCGGATGGCTACACCTTC. Translated: CASSLRTGASDGYTF.

V gene TRBV29-1 combines with J gene TRBJ1-2; D perhaps matches TRBD1 (6 bases). CDR1 and CDR2 (germline): SQVTM, ANQGSEA. CDR3 size: 12 residues. V was pared by 6 bases and J by 0 bases, with 8 bases between. The CDR3 DNA reads TGCAGCGTAAGGACAGCTAACTATGGCTACACCTTC. Its protein product is CSVRTANYGYTF.

In its sample, this clone was seen a few times. V is TRBV11-3 and J is TRBJ1-2; D is undetermined. This CDR3 is 13 amino acids long. Between the trimmed V and J ends, which lost 1 base and 5 bases, there was a span of 8 bases. CDR1 SGHNT and CDR2 YENEEA come from the germline V gene. CDR3 coding DNA: TGTGCCAGCAGCTTAGGACAAGAATATGGCTACACCTTC. It encodes CASSLGQEYGYTF. Using reference TRBV11-3 and TRBJ1-2 for the parts outside the CDR3, the full variable domain is EAGVVQSPRYKIIEKKQPVAFWCNPISGHNTLYWYLQNLGQGPELLIRYENEEAVDDSQLPKDRFSAERLKGVDSTLKIQPAELGDSAVYLCASSLGQEYGYTFGSGTRLTVV.